The clone carrying this T cell receptor (beta chain) was detected many times. Individual cDNA molecules in this library carried unique molecular identifiers. Each CDR3 protein is one row after TCRdb ran MiXCR on the RACE reads. The sample includes about 380,000 distinct CDR3 sequences, around 4.8% of them seen just once. The sample originates from a study of human T cells and chemical hapten exposure. Study-level background: Patients, predominantly female, presented with alopecia areata, totalis or universalis.

Time point noted: patch test 1, 2 weeks after DPC sensitization. The sample's treatment: therapeutic diphenylcyclopropenone sensitization with weekly scalp DPC. Donors were 18 to 70-year-old alopecia patients suitable for DPC. The CDR3 is 13 amino acids. The ends were cut back, 4 bases at V and 0 bases at J, with 6 bases in the middle. The germline CDR1 and CDR2 sequences are MGHDK and SYGVNS. The TCR sequence derives from a woman in her 50s with alopecia areata. Some clones in this sample may be carry-over from other donors' samples. The chain has TRBV25-1 and TRBJ2-5; D gene unclear. The input for sequencing was whole blood, taken in connection with sensitization to the hapten diphenylcyclopropenone (DPC). This CDR3 is CASSVRYQETQYF. Here the CDR3 DNA reads TGTGCCAGCAGTGTCCGGTACCAAGAGACCCAGTACTTC.